Shown below are 28 T cell receptor beta chains from a single sample sequenced in a study of human T cells and chemical hapten exposure. TCRdb re-analysed the RACE reads in MiXCR, keeping a single row per CDR3 protein. The repertoire consists of more than 100,000 distinct CDR3 sequences, with 11% occurring once and the leading ten covering over 2%. The time point denotes: patch test 3, about 24 weeks after DPC sensitization. Described treatment: therapeutic diphenylcyclopropenone sensitization with weekly scalp DPC. The specimen comprised whole blood, sampled in connection with sensitization to the hapten diphenylcyclopropenone (DPC). These receptors were obtained from a woman aged 50 to 60 with alopecia areata. Some clones in this sample may be carry-over from other donors' samples.

On this clonotype itself: One end of the junction does not line up with germline, which may come from a read error. V usage is TRBV6-6 and J usage is TRBJ2-3; no reliable D call. Germline CDR1 and CDR2: MNHNY and SVGAGI (reference sequence). This CDR3 is built from 11 residues. In DNA, the CDR3 is TGTGCCAGCACTTACACAGATACGCAGTATTTT. Amino acid sequence: CASTYTDTQYF.

The CDR3 coding sequence is TGTGCCTGGAGTGAACTGGGTGAGCAGTTCTTC. It yields the protein CAWSELGEQFF. The chain is built from TRBV30 and TRBJ2-1, with D uncertain. Per the germline V gene, CDR1 is GTSNPN and CDR2 is SVGIG (reference sequence). Deletions cut 1 base from V and 9 bases from J, with 7 bases between. The length of the CDR3 is 11 residues.

CDR3: CASGGTEAFF. The CDR3 DNA follows: TGTGCCAGCGGGGGGACTGAAGCTTTCTTT. The rearrangement uses TRBV2 and TRBJ1-1, with D possibly TRBD1 on 5 matching bases. Germline loops: CDR1 SNHLY, CDR2 FYNNEI. V lost 8 bases and J 5 bases, leaving 6 bases between the germline ends. The CDR3 runs 10 residues.

The chain recombines TRBV27 with TRBJ1-1; D is uncertain. Trimming removed 7 bases at V and 4 bases at J, with 13 bases between. CDR1 and CDR2 from the germline V gene are MNHEY and SMNVEV (reference sequence). The CDR3 has 13 residues. Written as DNA, the CDR3 is TGTGCCAGCAAAGGTCCGTCATTCACTGAAGCTTTCTTT. This encodes CASKGPSFTEAFF.

The chain carries TRBV28 and TRBJ2-1; 10 positions agree with TRBD2. Looked up from germline, CDR1 is MDHEN and CDR2 is SYDVKM. J gave up 15 bases and V 0 bases, and 8 bases lay outside the gene matches. There are 14 residues in the CDR3. This chain's CDR3 is CASSLCRASGSSFF. Here the CDR3 DNA reads TGTGCCAGCAGTTTATGCCGGGCTAGCGGGAGTTCGTTCTTC.

This clonotype came up a few times. The V call is TRBV12-3 or TRBV12-4, the J call TRBJ2-3; 10 nucleotides line up with TRBD2. Trimming at V came to 5 bases and at J to 4 bases, leaving 9 bases not matched to a gene. The CDR3 loop spans 16 amino acids. The DNA of the CDR3 is TGTGCCAGCAGTAAAGAGCGGGAGGGCCCGGCAGATACGCAGTATTTT. As protein: CASSKEREGPADTQYF.

This clonotype has more than one count but fewer than ten. The genes are TRBV27 and TRBJ1-6; tentatively, D is TRBD1 (5 bases). The germline V gene encodes CDR1 MNHEY and CDR2 SMNVEV (reference sequence). V was trimmed by 4 bases and J by 3 bases, leaving 13 bases between them. There are 16 residues in the CDR3. In nucleotides, the CDR3 is TGTGCCAGCAGTTCTCAGGGTAGGGGCTATAATTCACCCCTCCACTTT. This translates into CASSSQGRGYNSPLHF.

This clonotype was found a few times. The chain joins TRBV5-6 to TRBJ1-1; D is perhaps TRBD1 (6 bases). This CDR3 is built from 15 residues. Germline loops: CDR1 SGHDT, CDR2 YYEEEE. Trimming cost V 1 base and J 4 bases, with 14 bases left between them. The CDR3 loop is CASSLPNREITEAFF. CDR3 coding DNA: TGTGCCAGCAGCTTGCCTAACAGGGAGATCACTGAAGCTTTCTTT.

This chain connects TRBV4-2 to TRBJ1-3, with D possibly being TRBD1 (5 bases). The CDR3 runs 15 residues. Trimming pared 5 bases from V and 3 bases from J, leaving 14 bases between. The germline CDR1 and CDR2 sequences are LGHNA and YNFKEQ. CDR3 DNA sequence: TGTGCCAGCAGCGGGCAGGGTGAAGTTGGAAACACCATATATTTT. Amino acids: CASSGQGEVGNTIYF.

This clonotype was detected many times. The chain recombines TRBV20-1 with TRBJ1-4; D remains unclear. V lost 5 bases, J lost 4 bases, and 17 bases lay in between. In germline, CDR1 is DFQATT, CDR2 SNEGSKA (reference sequence). The CDR3 extends over 15 amino acids. The CDR3 DNA is TGCAGTGCTCGGACGGCCGATAGATTTAATGAAAAACTGTTTTTT. Amino acid sequence: CSARTADRFNEKLFF.

The sample holds a few counts of this clonotype. For the CDR3, the DNA is TGTGCCAGCAGATCCACCCCGACCTACGAGCAGTACTTC. Translation gives CASRSTPTYEQYF. The chain employs TRBV28 and TRBJ2-7, with unresolved D. CDR1 is MDHEN, CDR2 SYDVKM, per germline. Trimming removed 6 bases at V and 2 bases at J, with 11 bases between. The CDR3 covers 13 residues.

V gene TRBV28 combines with J gene TRBJ1-2, with a possible D match to TRBD1 (6 bases). The CDR3 is 14 residues long. The germline V and J ends were trimmed by 5 bases and 0 bases, with 10 bases remaining between them. Germline lookup yields CDR1 MDHEN and CDR2 SYDVKM. This chain's CDR3 is CASSLGHSNYGYTF. Here the CDR3 DNA reads TGTGCCAGCAGTCTGGGACACTCTAACTATGGCTACACCTTC.

The rearrangement joins TRBV11-2 to TRBJ2-1, with D possibly being TRBD2 (5 bases). From germline, CDR1 is SGHAT and CDR2 FQNNGV. The CDR3 runs 15 residues. Trimming left V 4 bases short and J 8 bases short, with 18 bases between. The CDR3 DNA is TGTGCCAGCAGCTCATCCCCAGCGGTCGGGGATGAGCAGTTCTTC. Translating gives CASSSSPAVGDEQFF.

This clonotype showed up many times. V usage is TRBV12-3 or TRBV12-4 and J usage is TRBJ2-5, with 8 bases lining up with TRBD1. The CDR3 loop spans 13 amino acids. After removal of 5 bases from V and 5 bases from J, the junction contained 4 bases not matched to a gene. CDR3 region: CASSRTGRETQYF. The CDR3 DNA is TGTGCCAGCAGTCGGACAGGGCGGGAGACCCAGTACTTC.

This clonotype has a count of ten or more. The chain couples TRBV20-1 to TRBJ2-2; D gene unclear. CDR1 DFQATT and CDR2 SNEGSKA come from the germline V gene (reference sequence). The germline V and J ends were trimmed by 0 bases and 7 bases, with 6 bases remaining between them. This CDR3 is 12 amino acids long. The CDR3 loop is CSARDKGGELFF. The CDR3 region has the DNA TGCAGTGCTAGAGATAAAGGCGGGGAGCTGTTTTTT.

A few counts support this clonotype. The chain couples TRBV4-1 to TRBJ1-1, with a tentative D call TRBD1 (5 bases). This CDR3 spans 15 amino acids. Germline assignment: CDR1 MGHRA and CDR2 YSYEKL. Trimming left V 1 base short and J 3 bases short, with 12 bases between. The CDR3 reads CASSQVKGTYTEAFF. The CDR3, as DNA: TGCGCCAGCAGCCAAGTGAAGGGGACGTACACTGAAGCTTTCTTT.

The sample holds a few counts of this clonotype. One base away lies a much larger clone, so this may be a sequencing read error. The chain couples TRBV24-1 to TRBJ2-1; D is undetermined. CDR3 length: 12 residues. Germline values: CDR1 KGHDR, CDR2 SFDVKD. Trimming cost V 2 bases and J 3 bases, with 1 base left between them. CDR3 protein: CATSDCYNEQFF. The CDR3 region has the DNA TGTGCCACCAGTGATTGCTACAATGAGCAGTTCTTC.

The V and J genes are TRBV5-1 and TRBJ2-7, with 16 bases identical to TRBD2. CDR1 is SGHRS and CDR2 is YFSETQ in the germline V gene. V was pared by 4 bases and J by 6 bases, with 10 bases of the junction left unmatched. The CDR3 runs 17 residues. The CDR3 sequence is CASSGAGTSGGGREQYF. CDR3 sequence (DNA): TGCGCCAGCAGCGGGGCCGGGACTAGCGGGGGGGGGCGCGAGCAGTACTTC. The full variable domain, with the rest looked up from reference TRBV5-1 and TRBJ2-7, is KAGVTQTPRYLIKTRGQQVTLSCSPISGHRSVSWYQQTPGQGLQFLFEYFSETQRNKGNFPGRFSGRQFSNSRSEMNVSTLELGDSALYLCASSGAGTSGGGREQYFGPGTRLTVT.

This clonotype was observed at least ten times. The chain links TRBV3-1 to TRBJ2-2; tentative D call: TRBD1 (5 bases). The length of the CDR3 is 13 residues. Trimming removed 5 bases from V and 4 bases from J, with 8 bases in between. CDR1 is LGHDT, CDR2 YNNKEL, per germline (reference sequence). The CDR3 here is CASSLQVTGELFF. DNA of the CDR3: TGTGCCAGCAGCTTACAGGTCACCGGGGAGCTGTTTTTT.

The sample holds many counts of this clonotype. The V gene is TRBV6-6, the J gene TRBJ1-3, with 7 bases that match TRBD1. Germline V gives CDR1 MNHNY, CDR2 SVGAGI (reference sequence). The CDR3 has 19 residues. The V gene end was trimmed by 1 base and the J gene end by 0 bases; junction bases not matched to a gene: 12. Here the CDR3 reads CASSYFSGGRGVSGNTIYF. Written as DNA, the CDR3 is TGTGCCAGCAGTTACTTCTCAGGGGGGCGCGGCGTCTCTGGAAACACCATATATTTT.

This chain uses TRBV11-1 with TRBJ1-1; weak D call: TRBD1 (5 bases). The CDR3 consists of 16 residues. CDR1 SGHAT and CDR2 FQDESV come from the germline V gene (reference sequence). Trimming took off 5 bases at V and 0 bases at J, with 16 bases between the two ends. The CDR3 coding sequence is TGTGCCAGCAGCCTCACAGGCAACGAGATGAACACTGAAGCTTTCTTT. Amino acid sequence: CASSLTGNEMNTEAFF. Complete variable domain (other parts from reference TRBV11-1 and TRBJ1-1): EAEVAQSPRYKITEKSQAVAFWCDPISGHATLYWYRQILGQGPELLVQFQDESVVDDSQLPKDRFSAERLKGVDSTLKIQPAELGDSAMYLCASSLTGNEMNTEAFFGQGTRLTVV.

The sample holds a few counts of this clonotype. This chain joins TRBV6-2 or TRBV6-3 and TRBJ1-1, with TRBD1 identical over 7 bases. J was trimmed by 4 bases and V by 2 bases; bases with no gene match: 7. The CDR3 length is 15 residues. Germline CDR1 and CDR2: MNHEY and SVGEGT. Written as DNA, the CDR3 is TGTGCCAGCAGTTACACGACAGGGACTCGCACTGAAGCTTTCTTT. It translates to CASSYTTGTRTEAFF.

In its sample, this clonotype was seen a few times. The rearrangement joins TRBV21-1 to TRBJ1-1. TRBV21-1 is marked as a pseudogene. The CDR3 consists of 14 residues. The CDR3 region is CASPPGVGAGEAFF. CDR3 nucleotide sequence: TGTGCCAGCCCGCCGGGAGTAGGGGCAGGTGAAGCTTTCTTT.

The CDR3 DNA reads TGCAGTGCTAGAGATGCAGGACAGGGAAGCTACGAGCAGTACTTC. Translated: CSARDAGQGSYEQYF. V usage is TRBV20-1 and J usage is TRBJ2-7; 8 nucleotides line up with TRBD1. The CDR3 is 15 amino acids. V shed 0 bases and J 3 bases; nucleotides not matched to a gene: 7. Germline-derived CDR1 and CDR2 are DFQATT and SNEGSKA (reference sequence).

This clonotype was seen only a few times. The chain employs TRBV5-1 and TRBJ1-1; possible D gene TRBD1, 6 bases. V lost 4 bases, J lost 4 bases, and 8 bases lay in between. The CDR3 loop spans 12 amino acids. Germline assignment: CDR1 SGHRS and CDR2 YFSETQ. The CDR3 sequence: CASSIGGTEAFF. CDR3 DNA: TGCGCCAGCAGCATAGGGGGCACTGAAGCTTTCTTT.

The chain has TRBV5-1 and TRBJ2-1; 10 bases map to TRBD2. The CDR3 length is 16 residues. Germline CDR1 and CDR2: SGHRS and YFSETQ. J was trimmed by 2 bases and V by 4 bases; bases with no gene match: 6. The DNA of the CDR3 is TGCGCCAGCAGCATATCTAGCGGGGGAACCTACAATGAGCAGTTCTTC. Amino acid sequence: CASSISSGGTYNEQFF.

V gene TRBV7-9 combines with J gene TRBJ2-4; 13 bases are shared with TRBD2. The germline CDR1 and CDR2 sequences are SEHNR and FQNEAQ (reference sequence). This CDR3 has 15 residues. Trimming took 5 bases from V and 8 from J; bases not matched to a gene: 6. The CDR3 protein is CASSPLAGGIYIQYF. The DNA for the CDR3 is TGTGCCAGCAGCCCACTAGCGGGAGGGATTTACATTCAGTACTTC. Combining the CDR3 with reference TRBV7-9 and TRBJ2-4 gives the whole variable domain DTGVSQNPRHKITKRGQNVTFRCDPISEHNRLYWYRQTLGQGPEFLTYFQNEAQLEKSRLLSDRFSAERPKGSFSTLEIQRTEQGDSAMYLCASSPLAGGIYIQYFGAGTRLSVL.

This chain uses TRBV6-5 with TRBJ2-3; D is undetermined. Trimming stripped 0 bases from V and 0 bases from J, with 4 bases between. The CDR3 covers 14 residues. The germline CDR1 and CDR2 sequences are MNHEY and SVGAGI. CDR3 sequence reads: CASSYSMSTDTQYF. CDR3 DNA: TGTGCCAGCAGTTACTCAATGAGCACAGATACGCAGTATTTT.